This T cell receptor (beta chain) was captured by sequencing in a study of T cell responses to AZD1222 COVID-19 vaccine. For the study at large: Pooling was applied to second doses at about 4 or about 12 weeks.

The data were produced by immunoSEQ multiplex PCR, yet TCRdb's version contains in-frame clones alone and is incomplete. The sample lists under 95,000 clones, approximately 89% occurring once. With regard to this clone: Antigen: not known.

Study-wide points: As reported, nearly half of all spike-specific TCRs target variant regions that are unmutated. CD4 TCRs linked to vaccination spanned spike, dominating at 160-218 and 743-854. White British ancestry dominated among donors, who included more females, and clonal diversity was possibly underestimated.

The CDR3 is 15 residues long. CDR1 and CDR2 from the germline V gene are LNHDA and SQIVND (reference sequence). After removal of 4 bases from V and 7 bases from J, the junction contained 9 bases not matched to a gene. The chain recombines TRBV19 with TRBJ2-1, with TRBD1 identical over 8 bases. The sequence was collected from an adult in good health. The specimen comprised peripheral blood, sampled on day 0 of AZD1222 vaccination. The DNA of the CDR3 is TGTGCCAGTAGTAGGGGACAGGCATCTCTAAATGAGCAGTTCTTC. Its protein product is CASSRGQASLNEQFF.